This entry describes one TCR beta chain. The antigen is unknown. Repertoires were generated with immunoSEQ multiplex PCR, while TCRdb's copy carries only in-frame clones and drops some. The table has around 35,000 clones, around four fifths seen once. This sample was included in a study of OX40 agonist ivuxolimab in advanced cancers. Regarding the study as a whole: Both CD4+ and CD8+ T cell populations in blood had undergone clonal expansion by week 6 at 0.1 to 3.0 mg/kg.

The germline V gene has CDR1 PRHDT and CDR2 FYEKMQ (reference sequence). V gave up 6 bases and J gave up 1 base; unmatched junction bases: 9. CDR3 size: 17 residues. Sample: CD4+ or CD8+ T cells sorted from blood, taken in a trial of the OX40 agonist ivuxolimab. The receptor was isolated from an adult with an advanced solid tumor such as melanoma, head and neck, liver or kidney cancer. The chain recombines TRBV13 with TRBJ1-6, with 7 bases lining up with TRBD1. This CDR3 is CASSLRPGGSYNSPLHF. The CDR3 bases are TGTGCCAGCAGTTTAAGGCCAGGGGGGTCCTATAATTCACCCCTCCACTTT.